The rows below give T cell receptor beta chains drawn from one sample of a study of T-cell reconstitution after alpha-beta-depleted transplantation in children. One entry per CDR3 protein, called by TCRdb with MiXCR from the PCR reads. The data contain a few hundred thousand distinct CDR3 sequences, roughly 14% of them seen just once; the ten biggest clones take up around 4.1%. Here the sequenced sample was PBMCs, taken from the stem cell graft. The receptors originated from a human donor who donated a stem cell graft to a child with Fanconi anemia. The conserved cysteine and the conserved F or W are not part of the CDR3 here.

V gene: TRBV7-6
J gene: TRBJ1-1
CDR3 length: 12
CDR3 protein: ASSLGQGGFEAF

V gene: TRBV29-1
J gene: TRBJ1-5
CDR3 length: 10
CDR3 protein: SGGDLNQPQH

V gene: TRBV29-1
J gene: TRBJ2-6
CDR3 length: 11
CDR3 protein: SVDQSGANVLT

V gene: TRBV6-4
J gene: TRBJ2-3
CDR3 length: 13
CDR3 protein: ASSDGTSGADTQY

V gene: TRBV6-5
J gene: TRBJ1-5
CDR3 length: 12
CDR3 protein: ASIAGQGTQPQH

V gene: TRBV20-1
J gene: TRBJ1-1
CDR3 length: 11
CDR3 protein: SARDLTSTEAF

V gene: TRBV15
J gene: TRBJ1-1
CDR3 length: 14
CDR3 protein: ATSREQGRRDTEAF

V gene: TRBV21-1
J gene: TRBJ2-1
CDR3 length: 13
CDR3 protein: ASSIQGAKYNEQF

V gene: TRBV27
J gene: TRBJ2-5
CDR3 length: 10
CDR3 protein: ASSPTKETQY

V gene: TRBV20-1
J gene: TRBJ1-1
CDR3 length: 14
CDR3 protein: SARDSARGVGTEAF

V gene: TRBV12-5
J gene: TRBJ1-3
CDR3 length: 12
CDR3 protein: ASGLGDSRNTIY

V gene: TRBV12-3/TRBV12-4
J gene: TRBJ2-7
CDR3 length: 11
CDR3 protein: ASSLTGPYEQY